The clone carrying this T cell receptor (beta chain) was seen only a few times. The target antigen is unknown. Described treatment: 15 Gy SBRT to primary tumor, nephrectomy 4 weeks later. Nephrectomy followed 15 Gy stereotactic body radiation by 4 weeks. This sample is part of a study of radiation and T cells in renal cell carcinoma. Regarding the study as a whole: Dominant CDR3 motifs occupied more repertoire in irradiated than control tumors. Irradiated tumors had higher TCR clonality than control tumors.

The V end lost 5 bases, the J end lost 2 bases, and 16 bases lay between the germline ends. This CDR3 has 15 residues. The germline CDR1 and CDR2 sequences are SGHAT and FQNNGV. Using immunoSEQ multiplex PCR, the repertoire was profiled, and TCRdb retains in-frame clones only, with some absent. This repertoire shows nearly 20,000 clones, around 63% found once; its top ten account for around 13%. The receptor was derived from a woman aged 65 to 85 with renal cell carcinoma. The chain couples TRBV11-2 to TRBJ2-7, with D perhaps TRBD2 (6 bases). Sequencing used tumor tissue, obtained from a patient whose treatment included radiotherapy and nephrectomy. CDR3 bases: TGTGCCAGCAGCGTCGCCGGGACTGCCCCCTACGAGCAGTACTTC. It is translated as CASSVAGTAPYEQYF. The full variable domain, in which reference TRBV11-2 and TRBJ2-7 provide the parts outside the CDR3, is EAGVAQSPRYKIIEKRQSVAFWCNPISGHATLYWYQQILGQGPKLLIQFQNNGVVDDSQLPKDRFSAERLKGVDSTLKIQPAKLEDSAVYLCASSVAGTAPYEQYFGPGTRLTVT.